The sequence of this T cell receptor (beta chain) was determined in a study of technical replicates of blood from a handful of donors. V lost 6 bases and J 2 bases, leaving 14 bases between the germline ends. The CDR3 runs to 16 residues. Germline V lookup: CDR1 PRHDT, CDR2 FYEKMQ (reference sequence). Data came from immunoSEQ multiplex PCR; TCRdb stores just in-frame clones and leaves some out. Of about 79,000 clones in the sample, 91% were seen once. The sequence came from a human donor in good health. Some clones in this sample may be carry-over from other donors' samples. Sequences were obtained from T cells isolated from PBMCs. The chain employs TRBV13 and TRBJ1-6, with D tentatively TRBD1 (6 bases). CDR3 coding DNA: TGTGCCAGCAGTTTACAGGGATCTACCTATAATTCACCCCTCCACTTT. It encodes CASSLQGSTYNSPLHF.